The 9 T cell receptor beta chains below come from one sample, sequenced in a study of shared clonotypes between healthy human individuals. Here immunoSEQ multiplex PCR was the method, and the copy in TCRdb shows in-frame clones only, minus some. The repertoire holds approximately 940,000 clones, with approximately 80% as singletons. Input material: memory CD4+ T cells sorted from blood. Subset described: CD45RA-negative fraction. Receptors were obtained from a man aged 18 to 29 in good health.

V is TRBV25-1 and J is TRBJ2-7; 8 nucleotides align to TRBD1. The germline V gene encodes CDR1 MGHDK and CDR2 SYGVNS. The CDR3 runs 15 residues. V dropped 1 base and J dropped 2; count of bases not matched to a gene: 4. The CDR3: CASSEFRGQAYEQYF. In nucleotides, the CDR3 is TGTGCCAGCAGTGAATTTAGGGGACAGGCCTACGAGCAGTACTTC.

The chain is built from TRBV19 and TRBJ1-1; D is undetermined. CDR1 is LNHDA and CDR2 is SQIVND in the germline V gene (reference sequence). V gave up 6 bases and J gave up 1 base, with 15 bases separating them. CDR3 length: 15 residues. This chain's CDR3 is CASRPLGRTNTEAFF. The CDR3 DNA sequence: TGTGCCAGTAGGCCCCTTGGCAGGACGAACACTGAAGCTTTCTTT.

This clone has a handful of counts. The V and J genes are TRBV6-1 and TRBJ1-2; D uncertain. Germline CDR1 reads MNHNS; CDR2 reads SASEGT. With 8 bases removed from V and 0 bases from J, the gap between germline ends came to 7 bases. The CDR3 spans 12 residues. The CDR3 DNA is TGTGCCAGCGGACGTGCTAACTATGGCTACACCTTC. This sequence encodes CASGRANYGYTF.

This chain links TRBV27 with TRBJ1-6; D remains ambiguous. Germline V CDR1 and CDR2: MNHEY, SMNVEV (reference sequence). The CDR3 extends over 14 amino acids. Trimming cost V 6 bases and J 3 bases, with 9 bases left between them. CDR3 protein: CASRLANYNSPLHF. CDR3 DNA: TGTGCCAGCAGATTGGCCAACTATAATTCACCCCTCCACTTT.

The genes are TRBV2 and TRBJ2-3; 8 bases are a match to TRBD2. The CDR3 is 17 amino acids. Trimming cost V 2 bases and J 1 base; bases outside gene matches: 8. Germline loops: CDR1 SNHLY, CDR2 FYNNEI. The CDR3 sequence: CASSESAASGRTDTQYF. The CDR3 nucleotides read TGTGCCAGCAGTGAAAGTGCGGCTAGCGGGCGCACAGATACGCAGTATTTT.

CDR3 nucleotide sequence: TGTGCCTGGAGGAACAGGGGCGATCAGCCCCAGCATTTT. Protein sequence: CAWRNRGDQPQHF. The rearrangement joins TRBV30 to TRBJ1-5, with 7 bases matching TRBD1. This CDR3 has 13 residues. Germline assignment: CDR1 GTSNPN and CDR2 SVGIG (reference sequence). Losses at the gene ends were 3 bases for V and 5 bases for J; bases not matched to a gene: 4.

The chain uses TRBV5-4 and TRBJ2-3, with no clear D. The length of the CDR3 is 14 residues. Germline loops: CDR1 SGHNT, CDR2 YYREEE (reference sequence). The germline V and J ends were trimmed by 0 bases and 2 bases, with 7 bases remaining between them. The CDR3 loop reads CASSLERITDTQYF. The DNA for the CDR3 is TGTGCCAGCAGCTTGGAACGGATCACAGATACGCAGTATTTT.

The rearrangement uses TRBV4-1 and TRBJ1-6, with D possibly being TRBD1 (6 bases). This CDR3 comprises 15 residues. Deletions cut 0 bases from V and 3 bases from J, with 6 bases between. CDR1 is MGHRA and CDR2 is YSYEKL in the germline V gene. Written as DNA, the CDR3 is TGCGCCAGCAGCCAAGAACAGGGCTATAATTCACCCCTCCACTTT. Protein product: CASSQEQGYNSPLHF.

This clone has just a few counts. The rearrangement joins TRBV19 to TRBJ1-4; 7 nucleotides agree with TRBD1. The J segment lost 6 bases and the V segment lost 8 bases, leaving 6 bases of the junction unmatched. This CDR3 region has 13 residues. The V gene's germline CDR1 is LNHDA and CDR2 SQIVND (reference sequence). The CDR3 DNA follows: TGTGCCAGTTCGGACAGGCCGTATGAAAAACTGTTTTTT. It translates to CASSDRPYEKLFF.